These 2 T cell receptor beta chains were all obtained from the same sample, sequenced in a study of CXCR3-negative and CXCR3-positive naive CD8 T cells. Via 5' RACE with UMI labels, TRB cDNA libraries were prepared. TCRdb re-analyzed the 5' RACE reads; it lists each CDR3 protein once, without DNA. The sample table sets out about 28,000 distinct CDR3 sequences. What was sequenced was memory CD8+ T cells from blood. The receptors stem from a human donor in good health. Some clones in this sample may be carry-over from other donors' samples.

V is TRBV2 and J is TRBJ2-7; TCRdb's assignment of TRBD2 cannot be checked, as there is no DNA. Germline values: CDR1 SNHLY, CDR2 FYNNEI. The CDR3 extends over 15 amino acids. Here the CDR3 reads CASSENGVTLDEQYF.

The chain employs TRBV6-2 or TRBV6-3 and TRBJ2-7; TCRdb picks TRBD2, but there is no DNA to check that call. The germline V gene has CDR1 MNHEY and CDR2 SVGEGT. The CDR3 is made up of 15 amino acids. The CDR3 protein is CASRFAREVQGEQYF.